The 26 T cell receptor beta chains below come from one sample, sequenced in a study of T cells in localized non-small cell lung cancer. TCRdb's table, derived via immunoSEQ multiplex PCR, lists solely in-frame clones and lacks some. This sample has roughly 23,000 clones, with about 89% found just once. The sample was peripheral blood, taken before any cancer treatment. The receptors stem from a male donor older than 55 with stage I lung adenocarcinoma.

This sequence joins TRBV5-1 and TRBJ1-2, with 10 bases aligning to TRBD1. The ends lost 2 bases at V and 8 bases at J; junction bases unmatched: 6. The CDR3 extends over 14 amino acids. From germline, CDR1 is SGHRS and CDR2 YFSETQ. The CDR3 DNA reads TGCGCCAGCAGCTTAGGGGGACAGGGGTCAGGCTACACCTTC. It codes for CASSLGGQGSGYTF.

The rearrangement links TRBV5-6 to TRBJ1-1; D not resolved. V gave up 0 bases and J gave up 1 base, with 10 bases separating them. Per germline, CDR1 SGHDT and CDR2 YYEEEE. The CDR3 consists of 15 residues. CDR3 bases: TGTGCCAGCAGCTTGGAAATAGGGCGGAACACTGAAGCTTTCTTT. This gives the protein CASSLEIGRNTEAFF.

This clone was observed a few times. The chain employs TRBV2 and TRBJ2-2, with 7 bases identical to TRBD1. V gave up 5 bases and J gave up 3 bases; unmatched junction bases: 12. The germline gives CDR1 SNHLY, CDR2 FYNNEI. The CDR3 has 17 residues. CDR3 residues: CASSLIPGQRYTGELFF. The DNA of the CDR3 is TGTGCCAGCAGTCTCATCCCGGGACAGAGATACACCGGGGAGCTGTTTTTT.

The CDR3 DNA is TGTGCCAGCAGCCCAACCGGGGGCGGGGGCTCCTACGAGCAGTACTTC. Its protein is CASSPTGGGGSYEQYF. This chain connects TRBV5-4 to TRBJ2-7, with D possibly being TRBD2 (7 bases). The V and J ends lost 4 bases and 0 bases respectively, with 17 bases between them. The CDR3 spans 16 residues. CDR1 and CDR2 (germline): SGHNT, YYREEE (reference sequence).

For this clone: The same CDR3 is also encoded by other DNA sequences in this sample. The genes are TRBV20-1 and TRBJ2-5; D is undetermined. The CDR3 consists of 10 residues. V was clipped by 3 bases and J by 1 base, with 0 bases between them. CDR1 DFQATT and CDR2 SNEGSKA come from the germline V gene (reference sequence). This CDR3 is CSASQETQYF. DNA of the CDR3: TGCAGTGCTAGCCAAGAGACCCAGTACTTC.

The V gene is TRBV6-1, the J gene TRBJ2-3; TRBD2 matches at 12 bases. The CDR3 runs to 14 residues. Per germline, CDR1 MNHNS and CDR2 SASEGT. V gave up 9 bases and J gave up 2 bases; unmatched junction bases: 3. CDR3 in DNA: TGTGCCAGTCTAGCGGGGGGGAACACAGATACGCAGTATTTT. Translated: CASLAGGNTDTQYF.

CDR3 in amino acids: CASSLEGDRDYGYTF. The CDR3 nucleotides read TGCGCCAGCAGCTTGGAAGGGGACAGAGACTATGGCTACACCTTC. This chain connects TRBV5-1 to TRBJ1-2, with 7 bases that match TRBD1. The germline CDR1 and CDR2 sequences are SGHRS and YFSETQ. The ends lost 0 bases at V and 3 bases at J; junction bases unmatched: 5. CDR3 size: 15 residues.

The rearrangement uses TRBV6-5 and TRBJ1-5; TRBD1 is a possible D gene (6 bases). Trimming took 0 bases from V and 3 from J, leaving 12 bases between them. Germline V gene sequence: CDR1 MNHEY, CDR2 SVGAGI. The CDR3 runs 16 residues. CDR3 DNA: TGTGCCAGCAGTTACTCGTTACCAGGGGCCAATCAGCCCCAGCATTTT. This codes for CASSYSLPGANQPQHF.

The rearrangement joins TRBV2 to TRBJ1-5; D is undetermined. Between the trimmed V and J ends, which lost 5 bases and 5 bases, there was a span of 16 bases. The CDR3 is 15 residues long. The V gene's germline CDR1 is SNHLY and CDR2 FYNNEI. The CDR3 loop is CASSFDTVRDQPQHF. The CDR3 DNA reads TGTGCCAGCAGTTTTGACACGGTTCGGGATCAGCCCCAGCATTTT.

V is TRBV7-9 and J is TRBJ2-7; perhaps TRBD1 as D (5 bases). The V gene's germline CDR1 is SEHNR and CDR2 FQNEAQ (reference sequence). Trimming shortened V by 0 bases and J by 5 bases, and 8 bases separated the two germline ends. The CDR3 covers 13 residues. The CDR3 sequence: CASSLAQGDEQYF. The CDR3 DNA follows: TGTGCCAGCAGCTTAGCGCAGGGCGACGAGCAGTACTTC.

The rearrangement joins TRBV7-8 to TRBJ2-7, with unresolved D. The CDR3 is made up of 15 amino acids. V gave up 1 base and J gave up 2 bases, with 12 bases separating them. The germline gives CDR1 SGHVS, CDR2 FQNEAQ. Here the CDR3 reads CASSLVLGPPYEQYF. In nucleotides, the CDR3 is TGTGCCAGCAGCTTAGTTCTCGGCCCCCCCTACGAGCAGTACTTC.

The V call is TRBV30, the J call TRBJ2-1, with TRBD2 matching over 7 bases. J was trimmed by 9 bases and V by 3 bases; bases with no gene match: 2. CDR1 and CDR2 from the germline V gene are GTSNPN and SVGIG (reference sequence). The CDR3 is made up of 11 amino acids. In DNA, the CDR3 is TGTGCCTGGAGGACTAGCCTTGAGCAGTTCTTC. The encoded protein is CAWRTSLEQFF.

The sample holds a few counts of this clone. The CDR3 loop reads CASSFRRAGATYNEQFF. The CDR3 DNA reads as TGTGCCAGCAGTTTCCGGCGGGCCGGGGCTACCTACAATGAGCAGTTCTTC. The V call is TRBV27, the J call TRBJ2-1, with D possibly being TRBD1 or TRBD2 (5 bases each). This CDR3 region has 17 residues. CDR1 MNHEY and CDR2 SMNVEV come from the germline V gene (reference sequence). V was trimmed by 3 bases and J by 2 bases, leaving 17 bases between them.

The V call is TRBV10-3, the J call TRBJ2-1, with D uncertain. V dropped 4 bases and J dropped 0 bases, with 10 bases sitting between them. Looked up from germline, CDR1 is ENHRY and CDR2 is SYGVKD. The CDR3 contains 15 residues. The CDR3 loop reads CAISGGVRSYNEQFF. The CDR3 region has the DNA TGTGCCATCAGTGGAGGAGTCCGCTCCTACAATGAGCAGTTCTTC.

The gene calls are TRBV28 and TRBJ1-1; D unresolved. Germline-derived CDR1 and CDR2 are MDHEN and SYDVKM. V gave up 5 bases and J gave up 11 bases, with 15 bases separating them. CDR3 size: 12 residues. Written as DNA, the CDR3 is TGTGCCAGCAGTCCTAATCACCCTGGGGCTTTCTTT. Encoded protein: CASSPNHPGAFF.

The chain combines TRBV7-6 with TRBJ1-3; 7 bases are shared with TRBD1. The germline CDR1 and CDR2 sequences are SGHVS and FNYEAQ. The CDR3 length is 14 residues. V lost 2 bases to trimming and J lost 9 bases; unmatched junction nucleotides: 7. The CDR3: CASSLSSGGSTIYF. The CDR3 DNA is TGTGCCAGCAGCTTAAGTTCAGGGGGGAGCACCATATATTTT. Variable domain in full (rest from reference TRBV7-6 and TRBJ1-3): GAGVSQSPRYKVTKRGQDVALRCDPISGHVSLYWYRQALGQGPEFLTYFNYEAQQDKSGLPNDRFSAERPEGSISTLTIQRTEQRDSAMYRCASSLSSGGSTIYFGEGSWLTVV.

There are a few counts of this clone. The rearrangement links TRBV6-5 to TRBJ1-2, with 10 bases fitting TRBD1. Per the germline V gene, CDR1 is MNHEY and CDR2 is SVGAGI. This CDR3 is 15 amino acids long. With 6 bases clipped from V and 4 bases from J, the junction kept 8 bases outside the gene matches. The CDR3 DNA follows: TGTGCCAGCAGGTCGACAGGGGGCAGTGGCTATGGCTACACCTTC. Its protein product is CASRSTGGSGYGYTF.

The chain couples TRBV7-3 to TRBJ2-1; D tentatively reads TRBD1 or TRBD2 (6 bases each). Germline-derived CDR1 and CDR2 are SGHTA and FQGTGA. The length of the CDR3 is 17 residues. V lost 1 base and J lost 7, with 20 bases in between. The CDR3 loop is CASSLIPGALNGNEQFF. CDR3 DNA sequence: TGTGCCAGCAGCTTAATTCCGGGGGCGTTGAATGGGAATGAGCAGTTCTTC.

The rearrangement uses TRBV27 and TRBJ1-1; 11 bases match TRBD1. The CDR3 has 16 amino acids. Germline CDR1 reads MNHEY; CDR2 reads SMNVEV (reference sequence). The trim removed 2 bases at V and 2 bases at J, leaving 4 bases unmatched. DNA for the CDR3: TGTGCCAGCAGTTTAGGGACAGGGGGACGTAACACTGAAGCTTTCTTT. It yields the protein CASSLGTGGRNTEAFF.

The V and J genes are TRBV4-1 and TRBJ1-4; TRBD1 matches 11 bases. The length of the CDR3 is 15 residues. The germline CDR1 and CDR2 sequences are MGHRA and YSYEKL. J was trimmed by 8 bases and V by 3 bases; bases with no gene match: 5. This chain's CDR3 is CASSHRTGGEEKLFF. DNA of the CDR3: TGCGCCAGCAGCCACCGGACAGGGGGCGAAGAAAAACTGTTTTTT.

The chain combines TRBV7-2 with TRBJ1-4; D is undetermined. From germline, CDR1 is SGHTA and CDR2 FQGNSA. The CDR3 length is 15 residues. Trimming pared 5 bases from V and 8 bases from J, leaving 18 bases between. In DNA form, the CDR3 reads TGTGCCAGCAGCGCGCCCGGGGTGGGGAACGAAAAACTGTTTTTT. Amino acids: CASSAPGVGNEKLFF.

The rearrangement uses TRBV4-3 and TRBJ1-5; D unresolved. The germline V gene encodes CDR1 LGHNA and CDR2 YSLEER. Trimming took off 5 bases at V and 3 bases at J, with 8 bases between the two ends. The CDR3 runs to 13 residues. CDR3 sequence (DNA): TGCGCCAGCAGCGAGACTCTCAATCAGCCCCAGCATTTT. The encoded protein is CASSETLNQPQHF.

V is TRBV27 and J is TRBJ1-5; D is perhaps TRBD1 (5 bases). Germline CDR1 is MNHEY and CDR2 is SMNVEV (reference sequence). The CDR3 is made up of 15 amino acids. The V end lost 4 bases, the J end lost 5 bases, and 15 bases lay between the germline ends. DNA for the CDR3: TGTGCCAGCAGTTCTAGGGTTCAGGGCTATCAGCCCCAGCATTTT. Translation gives CASSSRVQGYQPQHF.

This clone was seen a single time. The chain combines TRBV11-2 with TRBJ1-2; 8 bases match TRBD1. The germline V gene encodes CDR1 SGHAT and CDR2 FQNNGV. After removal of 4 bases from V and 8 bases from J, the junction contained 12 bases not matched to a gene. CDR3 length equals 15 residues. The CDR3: CASSWWDRPLEGYTF. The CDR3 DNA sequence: TGTGCCAGCAGCTGGTGGGACAGGCCCCTTGAGGGCTACACCTTC.

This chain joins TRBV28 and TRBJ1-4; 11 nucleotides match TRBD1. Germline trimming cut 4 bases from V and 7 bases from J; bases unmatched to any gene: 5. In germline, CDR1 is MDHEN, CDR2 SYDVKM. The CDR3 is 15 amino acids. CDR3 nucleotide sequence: TGTGCCAGCAGTTCCCGGACAGGGGGCTTTGAAAAACTGTTTTTT. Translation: CASSSRTGGFEKLFF.

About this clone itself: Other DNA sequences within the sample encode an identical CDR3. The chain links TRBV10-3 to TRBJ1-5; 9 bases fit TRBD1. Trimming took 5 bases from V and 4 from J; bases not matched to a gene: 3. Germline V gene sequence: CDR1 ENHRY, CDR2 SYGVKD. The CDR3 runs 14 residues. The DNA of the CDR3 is TGTGCCATCAGTCCAGACAGGGGGAATCAGCCCCAGCATTTT. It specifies CAISPDRGNQPQHF.